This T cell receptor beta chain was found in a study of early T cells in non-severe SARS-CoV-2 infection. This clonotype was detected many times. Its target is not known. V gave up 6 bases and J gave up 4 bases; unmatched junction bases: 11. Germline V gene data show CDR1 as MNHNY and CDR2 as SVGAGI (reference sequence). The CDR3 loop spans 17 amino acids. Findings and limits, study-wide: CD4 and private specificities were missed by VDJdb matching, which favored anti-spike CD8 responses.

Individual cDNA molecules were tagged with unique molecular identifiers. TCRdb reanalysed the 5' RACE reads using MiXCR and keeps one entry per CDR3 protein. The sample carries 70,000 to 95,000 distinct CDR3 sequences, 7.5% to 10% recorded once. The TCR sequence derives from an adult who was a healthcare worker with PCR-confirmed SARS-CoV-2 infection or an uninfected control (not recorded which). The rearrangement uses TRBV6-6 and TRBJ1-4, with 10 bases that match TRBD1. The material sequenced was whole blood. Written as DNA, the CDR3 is TGTGCCAGCAGAGCCGGGACAGGGGTGGGTCTTAATGAAAAACTGTTTTTT. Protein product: CASRAGTGVGLNEKLFF.